Following are 8 T cell receptor beta chains from one sample sequenced in a study of Graves' ophthalmopathy and Graves' hyperthyroidism. TCR beta CDR3 amplification used RNA transcripts. RT-PCR with HTBI primers came first, then second-round multiplex PCR. From the multiplex PCR reads, TCRdb called clonotypes with MiXCR, one entry per CDR3 protein. Among about 410,000 distinct CDR3 sequences listed, around 17% were seen once. Input material: peripheral blood. These receptors all come from a woman under 30 with Graves' ophthalmopathy.

Many counts were recorded for this clonotype. CDR3 coding DNA: TGTGCCAGCACCTTCAGGGGCGCACGATTTACTGAAGCTTTCTTT. It yields the protein CASTFRGARFTEAFF. The chain carries TRBV7-2 and TRBJ1-1; maybe TRBD1 (6 bases). This CDR3 has 15 amino acids. Germline-derived CDR1 and CDR2 are SGHTA and FQGNSA. The V end was cut by 7 bases, the J end by 5 bases, with 20 bases between.

The chain carries TRBV10-3 and TRBJ1-1; D might be TRBD1 (5 bases). V gave up 4 bases and J gave up 4 bases, with 16 bases separating them. The CDR3 contains 15 residues. Germline values: CDR1 ENHRY, CDR2 SYGVKD. The CDR3 nucleotides are TGTGCCATCAGTGGAAGGGACTCCTCCGTCACTGAAGCTTTCTTT. Translating gives CAISGRDSSVTEAFF.

This clonotype was seen repeatedly, ten times or more. The chain carries TRBV7-8 and TRBJ2-5; D assignment may be TRBD1 or TRBD2 (5 bases each). CDR1 and CDR2 (germline): SGHVS, FQNEAQ. Trimming cost V 5 bases and J 5 bases, with 15 bases left between them. The CDR3 spans 14 residues. CDR3 sequence: CASSALGWGETQYF. As DNA, the CDR3 is TGTGCCAGCAGCGCCCTTGGGTGGGGGGAGACCCAGTACTTC.

Many counts were recorded for this clonotype. J is TRBJ2-7 and V is TRBV5-1; no definite D call. The CDR3 sequence is 14 residues long. Germline-derived CDR1 and CDR2 are SGHRS and YFSETQ. V was clipped by 2 bases and J by 4 bases, with 13 bases between them. DNA for the CDR3: TGCGCCAGCAGCTTTAAGGTTGGACCTTACGAGCAGTACTTC. It yields the protein CASSFKVGPYEQYF.

There are many counts of this clonotype. The genes are TRBV6-2 or TRBV6-3 and TRBJ2-7, with D maybe TRBD1 (5 bases). The germline gives CDR1 MNHEY, CDR2 SVGEGT. Trimming shortened V by 0 bases and J by 0 bases, and 9 bases separated the two germline ends. CDR3 length: 15 amino acids. The chain's CDR3 is CASSYSRTSSYEQYF. In DNA, the CDR3 is TGTGCCAGCAGTTACTCCAGGACATCCTCCTACGAGCAGTACTTC.

This chain links TRBV28 with TRBJ1-1; 12 bases match TRBD1. Trimming took 6 bases from V and 10 from J; bases not matched to a gene: 12. This CDR3 has 15 amino acids. Per germline, CDR1 MDHEN and CDR2 SYDVKM. Here the CDR3 reads CASSRAGTGGSVAFF. The CDR3 bases are TGTGCCAGCAGCCGGGCAGGGACAGGGGGCTCAGTAGCTTTCTTT.

This clonotype has a count of ten or more. The gene calls are TRBV9 and TRBJ2-7; D might be TRBD1 or TRBD2, each matching 6 bases. Trimming took off 1 base at V and 7 bases at J, with 12 bases between the two ends. The V gene's germline CDR1 is SGDLS and CDR2 YYNGEE. The CDR3 consists of 13 residues. The CDR3 loop is CASSVTGAGEQYF. The DNA of the CDR3 is TGTGCCAGCAGCGTAACGGGGGCGGGGGAGCAGTACTTC.

Many counts were recorded for this clonotype. The rearrangement links TRBV12-3 or TRBV12-4 to TRBJ1-5; D is unresolved. The V gene lost 3 bases and the J gene lost 2 bases, with 8 bases spanning the gap. The CDR3 spans 14 residues. The CDR3 coding sequence is TGTGCCAGCAGTTTCATGGATCGCAATCAGCCCCAGCATTTT. Residues: CASSFMDRNQPQHF.